This T cell receptor (beta chain) was captured in a study of cytomegalovirus exposure and HLA in healthy donors. Study-level results: There were 160 or so TCR beta chains listed as cytomegalovirus-associated.

The donors were members of the roughly 120-subject validation cohort (separate from the roughly 680-subject first cohort). The CDR3 extends over 14 amino acids. Germline V gene data show CDR1 as KGHSH and CDR2 as LQKENI. With 6 bases removed from V and 7 bases from J, the gap between germline ends came to 16 bases. Method: immunoSEQ multiplex PCR; TCRdb's copy keeps in-frame clones and lacks some. The sample records 250,000 to 350,000 clones, about 90% being singletons. With respect to this clone: What it binds is unknown.

The chain has TRBV18 and TRBJ1-3; no clear D. The TCR sequence derives from a woman aged 25 to 39 in good health and CMV-seropositive. The sample consisted of PBMCs. The CDR3 nucleotides read TGTGCCAGCTCCCAAATCTTTTCGGATAACACCATATATTTT. The encoded protein is CASSQIFSDNTIYF.